These 19 T cell receptor beta chains came from one sample sequenced in a study of shared clonotypes between healthy human individuals. Profiled with immunoSEQ multiplex PCR; TCRdb holds only in-frame clones, not every one. Here the sample spans some 790,000 clones, 72% being singletons. The sample was memory CD4+ T cells sorted from blood. Subset described: CD45RA-negative fraction. The receptors derive from a woman in her twenties or thirties in good health.

The chain combines TRBV30 with TRBJ2-3, with TRBD2 matching 10 bases. The CDR3 runs to 14 residues. Unmatched junction bases numbered 6, after V lost 4 bases and J lost 5 bases. Germline V gene lookup returns CDR1 GTSNPN and CDR2 SVGIG (reference sequence). CDR3 DNA sequence: TGTGCCTGGATCGTAGCGGGAGGTGGAGATACGCAGTATTTT. Its translation is CAWIVAGGGDTQYF.

The chain links TRBV7-7 to TRBJ2-5; TRBD1 might be the D (5 bases). Germline V gene data show CDR1 as SSHAT and CDR2 as FNYEAQ (reference sequence). CDR3 length: 12 amino acids. Trimming removed 10 bases at V and 7 bases at J, with 16 bases between. As DNA, the CDR3 is TGTGCCACTGAGGACGGCCAGGGGACCCAGTACTTC. Amino acids: CATEDGQGTQYF.

The rearrangement links TRBV28 to TRBJ1-1, with 8 nucleotides matching TRBD1. The CDR3 is made up of 21 amino acids. The V segment lost 2 bases and the J segment 1 base; nucleotides outside the gene matches: 21. CDR1 and CDR2 from the germline V gene are MDHEN and SYDVKM. As DNA, the CDR3 is TGTGCCAGCAGTTTAATTTTGCGTTTACGACAGGGGACAACCGGGAACACTGAAGCTTTCTTT. Its translation: CASSLILRLRQGTTGNTEAFF. Full variable domain (remainder filled in from reference TRBV28 and TRBJ1-1): DVKVTQSSRYLVKRTGEKVFLECVQDMDHENMFWYRQDPGLGLRLIYFSYDVKMKEKGDIPEGYSVSREKKERFSLILESASTNQTSMYLCASSLILRLRQGTTGNTEAFFGQGTRLTVV.

The chain has TRBV14 and TRBJ2-3, with 9 bases identical to TRBD2. V shed 4 bases, J shed 8 bases, and the junction held 7 bases outside the gene matches. From germline, CDR1 is SGHDN and CDR2 FVKESK. This CDR3 has 14 residues. CDR3 residues: CASSLRGGTGTQYF. CDR3 sequence (DNA): TGTGCCAGCAGCCTGCGGGGGGGGACCGGTACGCAGTATTTT. The complete variable domain, with remaining parts taken from reference TRBV14 and TRBJ2-3, reads EAGVTQFPSHSVIEKGQTVTLRCDPISGHDNLYWYRRVMGKEIKFLLHFVKESKQDESGMPNNRFLAERTGGTYSTLKVQPAELEDSGVYFCASSLRGGTGTQYFGPGTRLTVL.

V and J are TRBV4-2 and TRBJ1-3; TRBD1 matches 8 bases. The length of the CDR3 is 18 residues. The trim removed 2 bases at V and 2 bases at J, leaving 11 bases unmatched. CDR1 and CDR2 from the germline V gene are LGHNA and YNFKEQ. Here the CDR3 reads CASSQTQDGTGAGNTIYF. As DNA, the CDR3 is TGTGCCAGCAGCCAAACCCAAGACGGGACAGGAGCTGGAAACACCATATATTTT.

The gene calls are TRBV7-2 and TRBJ1-1; maybe TRBD1 (6 bases). CDR3 length: 15 amino acids. Deletions cut 5 bases from V and 5 bases from J, with 18 bases between. CDR1 and CDR2 from the germline V gene are SGHTA and FQGNSA. CDR3 residues: CASSPPRGALTEAFF. In DNA form, the CDR3 reads TGTGCCAGCAGCCCCCCTCGGGGGGCACTGACTGAAGCTTTCTTT.

This clone was found many times. V is TRBV7-9 and J is TRBJ2-3; D call uncertain. Germline V gene lookup returns CDR1 SEHNR and CDR2 FQNEAQ (reference sequence). The CDR3 consists of 14 residues. Trimming removed 6 bases at V and 2 bases at J, with 12 bases between. In DNA form, the CDR3 reads TGTGCCAGCAGTTATCCCCCCCCCACAGATACGCAGTATTTT. Its translation: CASSYPPPTDTQYF.

This clone has a handful of counts. V usage is TRBV5-1 and J usage is TRBJ1-2; D ambiguous. This CDR3 contains 14 residues. Trimming removed 0 bases from V and 8 bases from J, with 14 bases in between. Germline V gene sequence: CDR1 SGHRS, CDR2 YFSETQ. In DNA form, the CDR3 reads TGCGCCAGCAGCTTGGAAGGGCAGGCACAGGGCTACACCTTC. This sequence encodes CASSLEGQAQGYTF.

The rearrangement joins TRBV6-1 to TRBJ1-4; D is undetermined. The V and J ends lost 0 bases and 0 bases respectively, with 14 bases between them. The CDR3 runs to 18 residues. CDR1 and CDR2 from the germline V gene are MNHNS and SASEGT. CDR3 amino acids: CASSEAPLTLATNEKLFF. The CDR3, as DNA: TGTGCCAGCAGTGAAGCGCCTCTTACTCTTGCAACTAATGAAAAACTGTTTTTT.

Concerning this clone: Additional DNA sequences in this sample encode the identical CDR3. The rearrangement uses TRBV5-1 and TRBJ2-7; D is possibly TRBD2 (5 bases). V shed 3 bases and J shed 4 bases, with 11 bases lying between them. The length of the CDR3 is 13 residues. Germline CDR1 is SGHRS and CDR2 is YFSETQ. The CDR3: CASSSDRGYEQYF. The CDR3 DNA reads TGCGCCAGCAGCTCCGATAGAGGGTACGAGCAGTACTTC.

Points on this clone: The sample contains more than one DNA sequence encoding this CDR3. This chain uses TRBV5-1 with TRBJ2-2, with D unclear. The germline gives CDR1 SGHRS, CDR2 YFSETQ. CDR3 length: 13 amino acids. Trimming shortened V by 0 bases and J by 5 bases, and 5 bases separated the two germline ends. The CDR3 DNA reads as TGCGCCAGCAGCTTGGTGGGGACCGGGGAGCTGTTTTTT. It specifies CASSLVGTGELFF.

The chain carries TRBV7-9 and TRBJ1-1; D not resolved. Germline CDR1 reads SEHNR; CDR2 reads FQNEAQ (reference sequence). The ends were cut back, 1 base at V and 4 bases at J, with 10 bases in the middle. The CDR3 sequence is 14 residues long. The CDR3 DNA is TGTGCCAGCAGCTTAGAGGGTCGGAGCACTGAAGCTTTCTTT. Protein product: CASSLEGRSTEAFF.

This clone has a handful of counts. This chain joins TRBV28 and TRBJ2-7, with D perhaps matching TRBD2 (5 bases). CDR1 and CDR2 (germline): MDHEN, SYDVKM. This CDR3 contains 15 residues. Trimming shortened V by 5 bases and J by 3 bases, and 17 bases separated the two germline ends. CDR3 DNA: TGTGCCAGCAGTAGCCCGGCGGGCGGATTCTACGAGCAGTACTTC. Encoded protein: CASSSPAGGFYEQYF.

V usage is TRBV4-2 and J usage is TRBJ2-6; D gene ambiguous. Trimming took 3 bases from V and 2 from J, leaving 14 bases between them. The CDR3 is made up of 17 amino acids. The V gene's germline CDR1 is LGHNA and CDR2 YNFKEQ. The CDR3 nucleotides are TGTGCCAGCAGCCACCCCCTCGGGTATGCTGGGGCCAACGTCCTGACTTTC. Amino acids: CASSHPLGYAGANVLTF.

The chain recombines TRBV20-1 with TRBJ1-2; D unclear. This CDR3 spans 11 amino acids. V was trimmed by 7 bases and J by 4 bases, leaving 10 bases between them. Germline assignment: CDR1 DFQATT and CDR2 SNEGSKA (reference sequence). DNA for the CDR3: TGCAGTGTCCCAAAAGGCTATGGCTACACCTTC. Amino acid sequence: CSVPKGYGYTF.

This sequence joins TRBV28 and TRBJ2-7; D gene unclear. V lost 7 bases to trimming and J lost 0 bases, with 7 bases between them. The CDR3 loop spans 12 amino acids. Germline V gene sequence: CDR1 MDHEN, CDR2 SYDVKM. CDR3 sequence: CASMTASYEQYF. In nucleotides, the CDR3 is TGTGCCAGCATGACGGCCTCCTACGAGCAGTACTTC.

The chain recombines TRBV27 with TRBJ2-7, with 7 bases fitting TRBD2. The CDR3 totals 14 residues. With 8 bases clipped from V and 4 bases from J, the junction kept 11 bases outside the gene matches. Germline V CDR1 and CDR2: MNHEY, SMNVEV (reference sequence). The CDR3 DNA sequence: TGTGCCAGCGGGAGGGGAGGAAGATTATACGAGCAGTACTTC. It is translated as CASGRGGRLYEQYF.

This rearrangement joins TRBV5-8 to TRBJ2-5; D ambiguous. V was shortened by 3 bases and J by 3 bases, with 12 bases between the two germline ends. Germline CDR1 is SGHTS and CDR2 is YDEGEE. The CDR3 spans 14 residues. DNA for the CDR3: TGTGCCAGCAGCTCCCCCGTCTGGGAAGAGACCCAGTACTTC. Encoded protein: CASSSPVWEETQYF.

This chain connects TRBV5-1 to TRBJ1-1; D perhaps matches TRBD1 (5 bases). CDR3 size: 16 residues. With 6 bases removed from V and 0 bases from J, the gap between germline ends came to 18 bases. Per the germline V gene, CDR1 is SGHRS and CDR2 is YFSETQ. Here the CDR3 DNA reads TGCGCCAGCACCGTGGGAGGGACCTTCATGAACACTGAAGCTTTCTTT. Residues: CASTVGGTFMNTEAFF.